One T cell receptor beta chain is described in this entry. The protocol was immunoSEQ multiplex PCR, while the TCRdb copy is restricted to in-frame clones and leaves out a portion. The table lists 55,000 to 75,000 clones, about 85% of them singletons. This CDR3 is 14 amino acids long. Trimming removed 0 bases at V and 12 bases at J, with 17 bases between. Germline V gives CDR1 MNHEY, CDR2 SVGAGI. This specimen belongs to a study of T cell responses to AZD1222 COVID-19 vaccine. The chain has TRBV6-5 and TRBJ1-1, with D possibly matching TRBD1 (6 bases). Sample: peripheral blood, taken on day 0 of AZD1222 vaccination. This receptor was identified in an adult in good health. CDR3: CASSYSRQVGLTFF. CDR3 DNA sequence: TGTGCCAGCAGTTACTCGAGACAGGTCGGGTTAACTTTCTTT.